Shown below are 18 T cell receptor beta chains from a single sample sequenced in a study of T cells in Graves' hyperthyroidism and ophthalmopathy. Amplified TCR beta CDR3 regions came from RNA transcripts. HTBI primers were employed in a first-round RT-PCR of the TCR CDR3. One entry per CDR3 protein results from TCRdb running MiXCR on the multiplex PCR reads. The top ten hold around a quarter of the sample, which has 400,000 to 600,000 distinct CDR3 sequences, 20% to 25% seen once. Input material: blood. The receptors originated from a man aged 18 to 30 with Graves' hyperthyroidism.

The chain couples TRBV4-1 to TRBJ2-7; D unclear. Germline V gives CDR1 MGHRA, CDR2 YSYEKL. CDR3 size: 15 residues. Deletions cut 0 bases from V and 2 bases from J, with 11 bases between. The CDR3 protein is CASSQEPFPTYEQYF. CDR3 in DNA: TGCGCCAGCAGCCAAGAACCTTTCCCAACCTACGAGCAGTACTTC.

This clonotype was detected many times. The DNA of the CDR3 is TGTGCCAGTAGTACGGACGGCTACAATCAGCCCCAGCATTTT. Amino acids: CASSTDGYNQPQHF. The chain carries TRBV19 and TRBJ1-5; D remains unclear. The CDR3 is made up of 14 amino acids. The germline gives CDR1 LNHDA, CDR2 SQIVND (reference sequence). V shed 4 bases and J shed 3 bases, with 10 bases lying between them. The whole variable domain, remainder taken from reference TRBV19 and TRBJ1-5, is DGGITQSPKYLFRKEGQNVTLSCEQNLNHDAMYWYRQDPGQGLRLIYYSQIVNDFQKGDIAEGYSVSREKKESFPLTVTSAQKNPTAFYLCASSTDGYNQPQHFGDGTRLSIL.

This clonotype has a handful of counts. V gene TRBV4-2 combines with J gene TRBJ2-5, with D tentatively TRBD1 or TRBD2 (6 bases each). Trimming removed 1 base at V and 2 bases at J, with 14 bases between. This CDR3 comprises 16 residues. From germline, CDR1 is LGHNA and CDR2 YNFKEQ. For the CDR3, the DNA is TGTGCCAGCAGCCAAGCCTCCCAGGGGAGGCAAGAGACCCAGTACTTC. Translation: CASSQASQGRQETQYF.

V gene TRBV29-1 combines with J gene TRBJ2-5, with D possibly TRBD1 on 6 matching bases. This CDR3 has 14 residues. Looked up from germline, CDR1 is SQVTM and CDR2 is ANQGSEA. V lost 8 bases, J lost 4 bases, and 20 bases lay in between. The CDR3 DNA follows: TGCAGCTTTTCAACAACAGGGTTCCCAGAGACCCAGTACTTC. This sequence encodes CSFSTTGFPETQYF. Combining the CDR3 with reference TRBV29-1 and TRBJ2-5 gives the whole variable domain SAVISQKPSRDICQRGTSLTIQCQVDSQVTMMFWYRQQPGQSLTLIATANQGSEATYESGFVIDKFPISRPNLTFSTLTVSNMSPEDSSIYLCSFSTTGFPETQYFGPGTRLLVL.

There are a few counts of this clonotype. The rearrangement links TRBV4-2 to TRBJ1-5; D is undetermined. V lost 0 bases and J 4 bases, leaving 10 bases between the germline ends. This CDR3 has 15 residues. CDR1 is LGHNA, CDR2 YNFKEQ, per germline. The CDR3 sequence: CASSQDHGRNQPQHF. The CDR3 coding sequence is TGTGCCAGCAGCCAAGATCACGGCCGGAATCAGCCCCAGCATTTT.

This CDR3 is CATEAGFPETQYF. CDR3 bases: TGTGCCACCGAAGCGGGATTCCCAGAGACCCAGTACTTC. This chain joins TRBV24-1 and TRBJ2-5; TRBD2 matches at 7 bases. In germline, CDR1 is KGHDR, CDR2 SFDVKD. Germline trimming cut 9 bases from V and 4 bases from J; bases unmatched to any gene: 7. The CDR3 contains 13 residues.

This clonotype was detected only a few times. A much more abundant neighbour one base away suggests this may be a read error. The CDR3 protein is CASTPTWAYERYF. CDR3 coding DNA: TGTGCCAGCACTCCCACCTGGGCGTACGAGCGGTACTTC. V gene TRBV6-1 combines with J gene TRBJ2-7, with D hard to call. This CDR3 region has 13 residues. The germline gives CDR1 MNHNS, CDR2 SASEGT.

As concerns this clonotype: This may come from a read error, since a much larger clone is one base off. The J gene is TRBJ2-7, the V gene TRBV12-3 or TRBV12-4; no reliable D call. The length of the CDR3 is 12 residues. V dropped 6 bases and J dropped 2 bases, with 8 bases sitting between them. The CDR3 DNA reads TGTGCCAGCAGCCAATGGGCCTACGAGCAGTACTTC. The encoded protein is CASSQWAYEQYF.

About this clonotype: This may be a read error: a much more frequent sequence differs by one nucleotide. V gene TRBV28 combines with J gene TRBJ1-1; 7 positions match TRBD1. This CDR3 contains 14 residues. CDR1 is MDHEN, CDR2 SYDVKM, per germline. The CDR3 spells CASIPGTALTEARF. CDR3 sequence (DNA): TGTGCCAGCATCCCCGGGACAGCACTCACTGAAGCTCGCTTT. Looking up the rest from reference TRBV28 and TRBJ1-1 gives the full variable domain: DVKVTQSSRYLVKRTGEKVFLECVQDMDHENMFWYRQDPGLGLRLIYFSYDVKMKEKGDIPEGYSVSREKKERFSLILESASTNQTSMYLCASIPGTALTEARFGQGTRLTVV.

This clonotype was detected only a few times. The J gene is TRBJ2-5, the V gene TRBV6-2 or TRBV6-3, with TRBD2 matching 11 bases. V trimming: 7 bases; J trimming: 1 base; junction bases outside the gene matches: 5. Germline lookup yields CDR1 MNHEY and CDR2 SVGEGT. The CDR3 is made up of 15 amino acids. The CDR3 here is CASTQLAGVQETQYF. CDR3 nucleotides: TGTGCCAGCACTCAACTAGCGGGGGTCCAAGAGACCCAGTACTTC.

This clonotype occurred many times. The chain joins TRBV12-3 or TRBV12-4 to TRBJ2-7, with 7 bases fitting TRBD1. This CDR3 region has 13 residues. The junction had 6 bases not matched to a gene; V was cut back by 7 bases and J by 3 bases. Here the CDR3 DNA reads TGTGCCAGCACCCACCGGGACAGCTACGAGCAGTACTTC. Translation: CASTHRDSYEQYF.

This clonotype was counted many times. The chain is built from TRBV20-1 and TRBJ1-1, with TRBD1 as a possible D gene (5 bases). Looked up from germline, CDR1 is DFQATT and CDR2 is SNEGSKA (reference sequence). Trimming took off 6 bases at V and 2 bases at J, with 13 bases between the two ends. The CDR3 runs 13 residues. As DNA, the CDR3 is TGCAGTGCGCCGCCAGGGATTAACACTGAAGCTTTCTTT. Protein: CSAPPGINTEAFF.

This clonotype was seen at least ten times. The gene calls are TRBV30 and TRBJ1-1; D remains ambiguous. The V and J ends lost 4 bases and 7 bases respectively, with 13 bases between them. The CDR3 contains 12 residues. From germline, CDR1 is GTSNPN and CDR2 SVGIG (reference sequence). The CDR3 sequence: CAWTHWPVEAFF. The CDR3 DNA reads TGTGCCTGGACCCATTGGCCGGTTGAAGCTTTCTTT.

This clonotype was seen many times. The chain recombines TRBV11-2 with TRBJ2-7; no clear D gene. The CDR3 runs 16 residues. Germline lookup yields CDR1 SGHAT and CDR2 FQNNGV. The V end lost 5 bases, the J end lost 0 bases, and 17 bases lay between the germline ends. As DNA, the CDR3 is TGTGCCAGCAGCCCCCCGAGCGAAACGAGCTCCTACGAGCAGTACTTC. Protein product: CASSPPSETSSYEQYF.

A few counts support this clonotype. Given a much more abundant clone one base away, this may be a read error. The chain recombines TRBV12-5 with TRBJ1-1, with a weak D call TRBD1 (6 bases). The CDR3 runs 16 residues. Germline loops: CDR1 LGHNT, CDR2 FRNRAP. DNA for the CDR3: TGTGCTAGTGGTTTCCGAGGGGGACTCAGAAAGGTCCAAGCTTGCTTT. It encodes CASGFRGGLRKVQACF.

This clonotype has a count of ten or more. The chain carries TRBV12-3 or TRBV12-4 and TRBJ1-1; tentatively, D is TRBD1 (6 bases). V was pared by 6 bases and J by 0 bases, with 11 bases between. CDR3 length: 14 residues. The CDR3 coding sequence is TGTGCCAGCAGCTCGGACAGCATGAACACTGAAGCTTTCTTT. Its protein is CASSSDSMNTEAFF.

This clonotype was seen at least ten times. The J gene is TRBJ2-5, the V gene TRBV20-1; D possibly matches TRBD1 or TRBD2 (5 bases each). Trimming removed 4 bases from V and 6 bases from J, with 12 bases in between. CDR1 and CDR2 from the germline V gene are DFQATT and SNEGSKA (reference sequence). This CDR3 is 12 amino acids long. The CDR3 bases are TGCAGTGCTACCGGGACGTTCAAGACCCAGTACTTC. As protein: CSATGTFKTQYF.

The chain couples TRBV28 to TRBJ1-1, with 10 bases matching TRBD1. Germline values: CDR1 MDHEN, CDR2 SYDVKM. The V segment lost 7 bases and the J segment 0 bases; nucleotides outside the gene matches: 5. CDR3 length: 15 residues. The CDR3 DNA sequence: TGTGCCAGCATTCGGACAGGGGGTTTGAACACTGAAGCTTTCTTT. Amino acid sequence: CASIRTGGLNTEAFF. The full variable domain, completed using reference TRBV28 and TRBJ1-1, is DVKVTQSSRYLVKRTGEKVFLECVQDMDHENMFWYRQDPGLGLRLIYFSYDVKMKEKGDIPEGYSVSREKKERFSLILESASTNQTSMYLCASIRTGGLNTEAFFGQGTRLTVV.